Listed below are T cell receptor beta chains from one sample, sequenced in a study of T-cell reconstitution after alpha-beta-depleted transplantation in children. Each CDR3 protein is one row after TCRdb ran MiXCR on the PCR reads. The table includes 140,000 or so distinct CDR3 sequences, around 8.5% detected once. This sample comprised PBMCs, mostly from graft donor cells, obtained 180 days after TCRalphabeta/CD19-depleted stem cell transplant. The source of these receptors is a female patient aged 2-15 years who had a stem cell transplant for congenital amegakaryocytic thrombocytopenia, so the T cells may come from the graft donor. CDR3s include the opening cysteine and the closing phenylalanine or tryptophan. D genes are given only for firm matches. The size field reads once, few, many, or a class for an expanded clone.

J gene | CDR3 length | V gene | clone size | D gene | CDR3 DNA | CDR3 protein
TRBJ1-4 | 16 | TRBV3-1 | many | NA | TGTGCCAGCAGCCACTCGTGGGGGGCGACTAATGAAAAACTGTTTTTT | CASSHSWGATNEKLFF
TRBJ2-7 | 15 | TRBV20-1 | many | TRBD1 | TGCAGTGCTAGTAATACGCGACAGGGTTTTTACGAGCAGTACTTC | CSASNTRQGFYEQYF
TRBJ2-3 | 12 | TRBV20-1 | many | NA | TGCAGTGCTAGAACGATCGCAGATACGCAGTATTTT | CSARTIADTQYF
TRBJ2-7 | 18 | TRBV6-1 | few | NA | TGTGCCAGCAGTACGGGGGGACAGGGACAACTAGCGGGAACGGGGCAGTACTTC | CASSTGGQGQLAGTGQYF
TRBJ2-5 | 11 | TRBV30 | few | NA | TGTGCCTGGAGTGGGCAAGAGACCCAGTACTTC | CAWSGQETQYF
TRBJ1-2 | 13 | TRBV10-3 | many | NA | TGTGCCGTCACCAGCAGGGTAAGGGACGGCTACACCTTC | CAVTSRVRDGYTF
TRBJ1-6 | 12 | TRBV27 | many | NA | TGTGCCAGCGGACGGAGTAGTTCACCCCTCCACTTT | CASGRSSSPLHF
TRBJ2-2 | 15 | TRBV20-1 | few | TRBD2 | TGCAGTGCTAGAGGAAGCGGGAGGGGCACCGGGGAGCTGTTTTTT | CSARGSGRGTGELFF
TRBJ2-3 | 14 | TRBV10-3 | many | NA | TGTGCCATCAGTGAGTCGACCTCCACAGATACGCAGTATTTT | CAISESTSTDTQYF
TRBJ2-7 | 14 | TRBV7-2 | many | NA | TGTGCCAGCAGCTTACTAGGGGCCGGGAACGAGCAGTACTTC | CASSLLGAGNEQYF